The 8 T cell receptor beta chains below were found in one sample sequenced in a study of CD8 T cells in Susac syndrome. Random hexamers were used to reverse transcribe an amount of roughly 0.45 to 1 ug RNA. TCRdb independently ran MiXCR on the immunoSEQ multiplex PCR reads; one entry per CDR3 protein. This table has 160,000 or so distinct CDR3 sequences, approximately 95% appearing once. Sequencing was performed on CD8+ T cells from PBMCs. These receptor sequences come from a human donor with multiple sclerosis.

The chain carries TRBV11-2 and TRBJ1-2, with no clear D. Trimming left V 0 bases short and J 4 bases short, with 6 bases between. From germline, CDR1 is SGHAT and CDR2 FQNNGV. The CDR3 totals 13 residues. The DNA for the CDR3 is TGTGCCAGCAGCTTAGAGATCAGCTATGGCTACACCTTC. It codes for CASSLEISYGYTF.

This chain links TRBV6-6 with TRBJ1-5, with D hard to call. Trimming shortened V by 2 bases and J by 1 base, and 12 bases separated the two germline ends. The length of the CDR3 is 16 residues. Germline values: CDR1 MNHNY, CDR2 SVGAGI (reference sequence). For the CDR3, the DNA is TGTGCCAGCAGTTACCCTGAGGAGAGGAGCAATCAGCCCCAGCATTTT. This sequence encodes CASSYPEERSNQPQHF.

V usage is TRBV12-3 or TRBV12-4 and J usage is TRBJ2-7; D uncertain. Trimming removed 7 bases at V and 3 bases at J, with 22 bases between. The CDR3 extends over 16 amino acids. The CDR3 reads CASTQSGGRRSYEQYF. CDR3 DNA sequence: TGTGCCAGCACCCAATCTGGTGGCAGGCGGAGCTACGAGCAGTACTTC.

The V and J genes are TRBV30 and TRBJ2-1; D is unclear. CDR1 is GTSNPN and CDR2 is SVGIG in the germline V gene (reference sequence). The V end lost 0 bases, the J end lost 0 bases, and 21 bases lay between the germline ends. The CDR3 is 19 residues long. The CDR3 nucleotides read TGTGCCTGGAGTGTAGATCCAGGACCCGACCGACGCTCCTACAATGAGCAGTTCTTC. Amino acid sequence: CAWSVDPGPDRRSYNEQFF.

The chain couples TRBV29-1 to TRBJ1-2; D not certain. CDR3 size: 14 residues. The germline gives CDR1 SQVTM, CDR2 ANQGSEA. The V end was cut by 5 bases, the J end by 5 bases, with 18 bases between. CDR3: CSVKVSGAHYGYTF. CDR3 in DNA: TGCAGCGTTAAAGTGTCGGGCGCCCATTATGGCTACACCTTC.

The rearrangement links TRBV9 to TRBJ2-7; unclear D gene. Germline V gives CDR1 SGDLS, CDR2 YYNGEE. The V gene lost 4 bases and the J gene lost 5 bases, with 16 bases spanning the gap. The CDR3 totals 14 residues. The CDR3 DNA sequence: TGTGCCAGCAGCCCTACCCCAGCGTCGAACGAGCAGTACTTC. Translation: CASSPTPASNEQYF.

The chain is built from TRBV20-1 and TRBJ2-1; 8 bases align to TRBD2. The CDR3 has 15 amino acids. The V gene's germline CDR1 is DFQATT and CDR2 SNEGSKA (reference sequence). The V gene end was trimmed by 1 base and the J gene end by 7 bases; junction bases not matched to a gene: 9. The DNA for the CDR3 is TGCAGTGCTAGAGTTCCGGGAGGGCCCACAAATGAGCAGTTCTTC. This sequence encodes CSARVPGGPTNEQFF.

The chain is built from TRBV7-6 and TRBJ2-3; possibly TRBD1 or TRBD2 for D (5 bases each). The CDR3 has 17 amino acids. V was trimmed by 1 base and J by 1 base, leaving 15 bases between them. The germline V gene encodes CDR1 SGHVS and CDR2 FNYEAQ. The CDR3 is CASSLVAGDRRTDTQYF. The CDR3 coding sequence is TGTGCCAGCAGCTTAGTCGCCGGGGACCGACGCACAGATACGCAGTATTTT.